A selection of T cell receptor beta chains follows, all from one sample in a study of CD8 T cells in Susac syndrome. TCRdb called the immunoSEQ multiplex PCR reads again in MiXCR, with one record for every CDR3 protein. The sample has roughly 190,000 distinct CDR3 sequences, roughly 90% seen once. The sequenced sample was CD4+ T cells from PBMCs. Source of these receptors: a human donor with Susac syndrome. The conserved cysteine and the conserved F or W are not part of the CDR3 here. A D gene is named only where the DNA matches it firmly.

>NA|TRBV12-5
ASDIGHRGGEQY
>NA|TRBV9
ASSVGRDRSYGYT
>NA|TRBV19
ASRTVLVGSNQPQH
>TRBD1|TRBV6-5
ASSYTTGEDQPQH
>NA|TRBV5-1
ASAAGAGSNQPQH
>NA|TRBV6-1
ASSDPRVGQPQH
>TRBD1|TRBV5-1
ASSKGQGTNTEAF
>TRBD2|TRBV20-1
SASRGGPDNEQF
>NA|TRBV20-1
SAKGPNSGNTIY
>NA|TRBV9
ASSGGKAYEQY
>NA|TRBV19
ASSILGTGSNQPQH
>TRBD2|TRBV6-5
ASSAGLVAGELF
>TRBD2|TRBV2
ASSQNLAGGGDEQF
>TRBD2|TRBV6-1
ASRNGGAGVSYEQY
>TRBD1|TRBV10-3
AISGQGADQPQH
>TRBD1|TRBV5-5
ASSLGQGPGNTIY
>TRBD1|TRBV5-4
AGGALDRPNYGYT
>TRBD1|TRBV9
ASSVAPGQNTYEQY
>NA|TRBV27
ASSLYYRTDKNTEAF
>NA|TRBV25-1
ASSDQRGYEETQY
>NA|TRBV7-9
ASSTDPKETQY
>TRBD2|TRBV11-1
ASSLALFSSGRAGANVLT
>NA|TRBV2
ASSYRALNTEAF
>NA|TRBV5-1
ASSLDPGGGQPQH
>NA|TRBV27
ASSLTALSYEQY
>TRBD2|TRBV19
ASSFGLAGGLETQY
>NA|TRBV7-8
ASSSPGKTTDTQY
>TRBD2|TRBV4-2
ASSQDGGSSYNEQF
>NA|TRBV3-1
ASSQDAREQY
>NA|TRBV30
AWSSRGRGRMAPLH
>TRBD2|TRBV4-2
ASSRERESDIQY
>NA|TRBV5-4
ASSLGTTEQY
>NA|TRBV12-3/TRBV12-4
ASSSTIGVEQY
>TRBD2|TRBV20-1
SATTAGGPDFNEQF
>NA|TRBV5-1
ASSLIGDTEAF
>NA|TRBV7-9
ASSSRQPQETQY
>NA|TRBV4-2
ASSQDSISSYNEQF
>TRBD1|TRBV2
ASREGQGRGKLF
>NA|TRBV7-8
ASSGGRVRGSYEQY
>NA|TRBV5-6
ASSLSAGTGELF
>TRBD2|TRBV7-2
ASSLRGLAGGRSTDTQY
>TRBD1|TRBV20-1
SARAEDRGGYGYT
>NA|TRBV6-2/TRBV6-3
ASSHTSGNTIY
>NA|TRBV5-5
ASSLGLGRYQPQH
>NA|TRBV10-3
AISESTKGNEKLF
>NA|TRBV5-1
ASSLEHSRQY
>TRBD1|TRBV30
AWGKEQGKNSPLH
>NA|TRBV2
ASSDLTAGDTQY
>NA|TRBV6-2/TRBV6-3
ASSYPTGTSYEQY
>TRBD2|TRBV6-2/TRBV6-3
ASSYTGTSGFLANVLT
>NA|TRBV5-1
ASSLVGNTGELF
>TRBD2|TRBV5-1
ASSLLAGYYNEQF
>TRBD1|TRBV9
ASSAGTGEYSPLH
>NA|TRBV15
ATSPPSGPSTYNEQF
>TRBD2|TRBV6-5
ASSYGLAGAETQY
>NA|TRBV20-1
SARDPSEETQY
>NA|TRBV12-3/TRBV12-4
ASSLYRSGQPVSGNTIY